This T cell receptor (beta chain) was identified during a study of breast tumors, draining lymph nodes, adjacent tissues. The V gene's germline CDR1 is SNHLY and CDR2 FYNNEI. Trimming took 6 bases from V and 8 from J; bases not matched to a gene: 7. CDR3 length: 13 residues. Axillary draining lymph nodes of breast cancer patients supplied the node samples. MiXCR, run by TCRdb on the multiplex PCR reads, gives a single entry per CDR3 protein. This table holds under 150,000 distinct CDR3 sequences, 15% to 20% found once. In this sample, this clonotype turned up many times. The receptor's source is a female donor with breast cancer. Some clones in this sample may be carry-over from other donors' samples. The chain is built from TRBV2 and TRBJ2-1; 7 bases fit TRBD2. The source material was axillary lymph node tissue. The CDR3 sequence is CASRGTIFDEQFF. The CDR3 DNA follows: TGTGCCAGCAGGGGGACTATTTTCGATGAGCAGTTCTTC.